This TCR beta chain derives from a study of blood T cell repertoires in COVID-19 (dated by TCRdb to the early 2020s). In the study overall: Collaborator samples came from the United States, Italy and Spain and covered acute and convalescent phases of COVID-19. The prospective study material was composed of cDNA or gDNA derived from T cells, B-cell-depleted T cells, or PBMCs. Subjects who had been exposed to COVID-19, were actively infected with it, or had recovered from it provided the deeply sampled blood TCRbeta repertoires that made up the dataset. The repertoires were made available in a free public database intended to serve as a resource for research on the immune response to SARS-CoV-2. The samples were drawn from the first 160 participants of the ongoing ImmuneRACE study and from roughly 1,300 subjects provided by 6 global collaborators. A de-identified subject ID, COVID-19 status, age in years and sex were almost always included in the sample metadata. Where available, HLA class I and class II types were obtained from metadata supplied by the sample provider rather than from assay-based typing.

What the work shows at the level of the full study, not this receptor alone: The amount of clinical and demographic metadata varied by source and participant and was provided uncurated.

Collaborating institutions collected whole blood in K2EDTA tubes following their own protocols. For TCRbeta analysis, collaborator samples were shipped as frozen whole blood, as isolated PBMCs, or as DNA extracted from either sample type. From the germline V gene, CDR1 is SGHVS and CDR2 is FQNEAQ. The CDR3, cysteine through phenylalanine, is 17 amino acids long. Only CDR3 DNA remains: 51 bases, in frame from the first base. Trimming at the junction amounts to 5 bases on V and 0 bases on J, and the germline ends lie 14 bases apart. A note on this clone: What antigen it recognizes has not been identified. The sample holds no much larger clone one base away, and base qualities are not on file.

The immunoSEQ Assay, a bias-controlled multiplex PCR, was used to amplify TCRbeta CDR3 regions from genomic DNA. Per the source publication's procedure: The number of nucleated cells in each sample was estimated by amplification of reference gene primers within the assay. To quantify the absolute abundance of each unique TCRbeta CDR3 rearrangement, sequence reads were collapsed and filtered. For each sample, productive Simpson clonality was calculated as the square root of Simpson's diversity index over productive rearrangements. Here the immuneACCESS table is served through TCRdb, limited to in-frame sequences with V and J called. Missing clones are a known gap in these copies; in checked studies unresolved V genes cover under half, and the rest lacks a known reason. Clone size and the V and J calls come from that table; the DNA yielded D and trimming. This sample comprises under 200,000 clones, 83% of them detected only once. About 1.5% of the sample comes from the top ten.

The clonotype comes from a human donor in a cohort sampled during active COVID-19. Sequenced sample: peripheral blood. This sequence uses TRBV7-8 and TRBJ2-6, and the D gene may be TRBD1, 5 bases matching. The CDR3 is CASSPLPGYSGANVLTF. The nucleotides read TGTGCCAGCAGCCCGCTTCCAGGGTACTCTGGGGCCAACGTCCTGACTTTC.